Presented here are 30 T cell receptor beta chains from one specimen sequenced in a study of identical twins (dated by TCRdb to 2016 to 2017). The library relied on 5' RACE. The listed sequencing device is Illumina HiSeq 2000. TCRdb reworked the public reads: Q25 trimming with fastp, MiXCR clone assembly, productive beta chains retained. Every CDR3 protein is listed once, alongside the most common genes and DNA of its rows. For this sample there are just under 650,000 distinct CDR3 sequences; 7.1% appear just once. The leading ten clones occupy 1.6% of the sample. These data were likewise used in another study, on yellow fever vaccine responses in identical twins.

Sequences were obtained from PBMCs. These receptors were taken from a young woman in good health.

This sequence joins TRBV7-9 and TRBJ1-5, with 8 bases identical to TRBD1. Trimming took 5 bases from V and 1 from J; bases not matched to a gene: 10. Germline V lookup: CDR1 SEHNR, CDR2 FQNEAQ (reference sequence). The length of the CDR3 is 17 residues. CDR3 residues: CASSPLKDRESNQPQHF. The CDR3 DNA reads TGTGCCAGCAGCCCGCTGAAGGACAGGGAGAGCAATCAGCCCCAGCATTTT.

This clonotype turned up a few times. Here the CDR3 DNA reads TGTGCCAGCAGCACGGTCCTCCAAGAGACCCAGTACTTC. It specifies CASSTVLQETQYF. The V gene is TRBV7-8, the J gene TRBJ2-5, with D unclear. V lost 5 bases and J lost 1, with 8 bases in between. Germline V CDR1 and CDR2: SGHVS, FQNEAQ. This CDR3 is 13 amino acids long.

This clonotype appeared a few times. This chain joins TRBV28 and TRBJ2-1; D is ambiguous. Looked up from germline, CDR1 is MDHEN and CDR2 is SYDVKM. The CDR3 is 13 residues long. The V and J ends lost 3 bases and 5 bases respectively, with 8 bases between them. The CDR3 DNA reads TGTGCCAGCAGTTTTAGATTTAACAATGAGCAGTTCTTC. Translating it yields CASSFRFNNEQFF.

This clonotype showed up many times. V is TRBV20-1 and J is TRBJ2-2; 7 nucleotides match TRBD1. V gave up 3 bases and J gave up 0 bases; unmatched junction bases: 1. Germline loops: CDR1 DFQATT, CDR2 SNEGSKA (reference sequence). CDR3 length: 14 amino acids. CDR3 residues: CSARGTANTGELFF. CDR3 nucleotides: TGCAGTGCTAGGGGGACAGCGAACACCGGGGAGCTGTTTTTT.

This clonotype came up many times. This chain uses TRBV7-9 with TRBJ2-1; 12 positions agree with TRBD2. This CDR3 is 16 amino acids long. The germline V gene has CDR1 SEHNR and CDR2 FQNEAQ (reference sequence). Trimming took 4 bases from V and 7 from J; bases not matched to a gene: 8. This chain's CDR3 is CASSYPTSGSGNEQFF. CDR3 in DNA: TGTGCCAGCAGCTACCCGACTAGCGGGAGTGGTAATGAGCAGTTCTTC.

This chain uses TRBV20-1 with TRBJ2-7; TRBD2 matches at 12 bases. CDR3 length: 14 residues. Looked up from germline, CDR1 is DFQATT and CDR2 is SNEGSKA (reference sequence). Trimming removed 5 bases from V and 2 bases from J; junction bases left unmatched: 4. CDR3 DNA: TGCAGTGCTGACGGACTAGCGGGAACCTACGAGCAGTACTTC. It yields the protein CSADGLAGTYEQYF.

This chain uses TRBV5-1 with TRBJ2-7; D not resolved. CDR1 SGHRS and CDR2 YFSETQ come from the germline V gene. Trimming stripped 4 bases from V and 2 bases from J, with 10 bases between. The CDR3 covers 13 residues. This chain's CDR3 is CASSMESAYEQYF. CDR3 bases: TGCGCCAGCAGCATGGAATCTGCCTACGAGCAGTACTTC.

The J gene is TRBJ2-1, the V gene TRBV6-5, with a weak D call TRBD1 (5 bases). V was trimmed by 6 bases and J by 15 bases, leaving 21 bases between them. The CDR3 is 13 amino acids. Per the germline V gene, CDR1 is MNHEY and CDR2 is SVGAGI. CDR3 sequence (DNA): TGTGCCAGCAGAGACTCGGACAAGCACACGCGGTTCTTC. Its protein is CASRDSDKHTRFF.

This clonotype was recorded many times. The DNA of the CDR3 is TGTGCCAGCAGTGACATGGCTAGCGGGGGGGCAGATACGCAGTATTTT. Its protein product is CASSDMASGGADTQYF. This rearrangement joins TRBV6-4 to TRBJ2-3; 12 bases align to TRBD2. This CDR3 has 16 residues. CDR1 and CDR2 (germline): MRHNA, SNTAGT. V shed 2 bases and J 4 bases; nucleotides not matched to a gene: 4.

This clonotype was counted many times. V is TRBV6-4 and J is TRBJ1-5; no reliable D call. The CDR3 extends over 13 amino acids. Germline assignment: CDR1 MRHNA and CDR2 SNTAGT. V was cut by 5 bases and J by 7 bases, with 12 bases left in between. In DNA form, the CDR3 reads TGTGCCAGCAGTTTAGGTGTGGCCCAGCCCCAGCATTTT. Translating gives CASSLGVAQPQHF.

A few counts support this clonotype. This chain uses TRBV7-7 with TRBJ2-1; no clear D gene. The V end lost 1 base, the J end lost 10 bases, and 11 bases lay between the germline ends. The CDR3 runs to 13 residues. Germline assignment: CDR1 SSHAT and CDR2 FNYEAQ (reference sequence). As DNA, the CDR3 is TGTGCCAGCAGCTTAGAGGTCCTGTCGGAGCAGTTCTTC. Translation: CASSLEVLSEQFF.

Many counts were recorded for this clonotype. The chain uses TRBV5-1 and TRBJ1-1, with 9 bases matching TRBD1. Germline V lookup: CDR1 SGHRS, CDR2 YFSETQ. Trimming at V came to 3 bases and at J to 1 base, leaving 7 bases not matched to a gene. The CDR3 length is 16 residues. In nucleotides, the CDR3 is TGCGCCAGCAGCTCCACAGGGGGCTTGGGGAACACTGAAGCTTTCTTT. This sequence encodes CASSSTGGLGNTEAFF.

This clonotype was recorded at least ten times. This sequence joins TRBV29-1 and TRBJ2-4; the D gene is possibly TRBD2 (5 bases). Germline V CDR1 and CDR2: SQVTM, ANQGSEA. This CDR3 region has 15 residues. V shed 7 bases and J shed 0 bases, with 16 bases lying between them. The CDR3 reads CSASRGELAKNIQYF. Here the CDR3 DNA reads TGCAGCGCGAGTCGGGGAGAGCTAGCCAAAAACATTCAGTACTTC.

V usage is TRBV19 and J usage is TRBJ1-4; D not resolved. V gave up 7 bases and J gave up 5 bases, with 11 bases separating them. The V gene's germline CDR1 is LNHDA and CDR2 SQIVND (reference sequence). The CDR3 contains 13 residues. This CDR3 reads CASKDLANEKLFF. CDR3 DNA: TGTGCCAGTAAGGACCTCGCGAATGAAAAACTGTTTTTT.

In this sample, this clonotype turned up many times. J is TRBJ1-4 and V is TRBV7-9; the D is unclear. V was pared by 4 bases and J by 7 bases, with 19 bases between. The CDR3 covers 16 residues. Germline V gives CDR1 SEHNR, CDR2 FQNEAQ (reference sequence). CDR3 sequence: CASSYAERVYLEKLFF. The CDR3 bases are TGTGCCAGCAGCTATGCTGAAAGGGTCTATCTTGAAAAACTGTTTTTT.

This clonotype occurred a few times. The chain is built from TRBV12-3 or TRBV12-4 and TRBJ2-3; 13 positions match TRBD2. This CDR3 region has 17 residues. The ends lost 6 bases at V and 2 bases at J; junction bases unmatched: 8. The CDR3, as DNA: TGTGCCAGCAGATCCAGGGGACTAGCGGGGACCACAGATACGCAGTATTTT. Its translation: CASRSRGLAGTTDTQYF.

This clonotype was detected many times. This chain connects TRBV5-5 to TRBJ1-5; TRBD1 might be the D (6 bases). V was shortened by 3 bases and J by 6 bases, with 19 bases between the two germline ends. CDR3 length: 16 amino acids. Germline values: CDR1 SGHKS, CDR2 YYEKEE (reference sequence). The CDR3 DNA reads TGTGCCAGCAGCTACACAGGGAAAGGTGGGGGTCAGCCCCAGCATTTT. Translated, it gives CASSYTGKGGGQPQHF.

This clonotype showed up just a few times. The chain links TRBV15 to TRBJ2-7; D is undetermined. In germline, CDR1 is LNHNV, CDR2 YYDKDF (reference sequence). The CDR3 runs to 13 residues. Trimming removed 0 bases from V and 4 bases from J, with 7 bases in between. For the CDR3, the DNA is TGTGCCACCAGCAGAGATGGCTATTACGAGCAGTACTTC. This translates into CATSRDGYYEQYF.

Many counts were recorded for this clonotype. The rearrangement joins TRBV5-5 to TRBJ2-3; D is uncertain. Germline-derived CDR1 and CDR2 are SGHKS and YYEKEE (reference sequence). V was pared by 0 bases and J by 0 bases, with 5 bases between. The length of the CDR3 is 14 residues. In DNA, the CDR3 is TGTGCCAGCAGCTTGGAACCGAGCACAGATACGCAGTATTTT. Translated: CASSLEPSTDTQYF.

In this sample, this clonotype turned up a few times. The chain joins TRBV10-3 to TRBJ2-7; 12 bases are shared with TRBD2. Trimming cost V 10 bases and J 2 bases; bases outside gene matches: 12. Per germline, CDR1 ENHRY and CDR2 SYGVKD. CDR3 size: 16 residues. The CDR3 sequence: CATTTATSGRTYEQYF. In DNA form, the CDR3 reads TGTGCCACTACAACTGCGACTAGCGGGAGAACCTACGAGCAGTACTTC.

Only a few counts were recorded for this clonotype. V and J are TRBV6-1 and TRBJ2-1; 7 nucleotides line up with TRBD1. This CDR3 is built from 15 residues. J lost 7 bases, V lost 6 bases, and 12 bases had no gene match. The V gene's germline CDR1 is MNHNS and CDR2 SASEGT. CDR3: CASSREGASWNEQFF. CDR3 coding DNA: TGTGCCAGCAGCCGCGAGGGGGCAAGTTGGAATGAGCAGTTCTTC.

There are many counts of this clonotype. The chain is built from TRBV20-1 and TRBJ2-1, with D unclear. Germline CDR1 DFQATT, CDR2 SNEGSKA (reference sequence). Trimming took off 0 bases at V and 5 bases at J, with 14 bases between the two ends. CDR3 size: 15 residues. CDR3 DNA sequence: TGCAGTGCTAGAGATTCGAGACTGGCGAACAATGAGCAGTTCTTC. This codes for CSARDSRLANNEQFF.

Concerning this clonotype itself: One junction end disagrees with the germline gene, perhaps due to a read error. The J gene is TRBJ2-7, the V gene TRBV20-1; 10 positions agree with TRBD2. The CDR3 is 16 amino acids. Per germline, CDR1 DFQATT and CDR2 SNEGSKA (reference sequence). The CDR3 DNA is TGCTGTGCTAGTCCTCTCCAGCGGGAGGGACTCTACGAGCAGTACTTC. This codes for CCASPLQREGLYEQYF.

The CDR3 DNA is TGTGCCAGCAGTCCGGCAGGATCGGGTTACCGGGACAAAAACATTCAGTACTTC. The encoded protein is CASSPAGSGYRDKNIQYF. The rearrangement uses TRBV11-2 and TRBJ2-4, with D possibly TRBD2 on 5 matching bases. V was cut by 6 bases and J by 3 bases, with 24 bases left in between. The CDR3 consists of 18 residues. From germline, CDR1 is SGHAT and CDR2 FQNNGV.

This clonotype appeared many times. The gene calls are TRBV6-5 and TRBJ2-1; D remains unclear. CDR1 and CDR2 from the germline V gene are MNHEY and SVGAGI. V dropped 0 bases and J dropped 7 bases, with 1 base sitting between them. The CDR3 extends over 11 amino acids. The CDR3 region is CASSYSNEQFF. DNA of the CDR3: TGTGCCAGCAGTTACTCTAATGAGCAGTTCTTC.

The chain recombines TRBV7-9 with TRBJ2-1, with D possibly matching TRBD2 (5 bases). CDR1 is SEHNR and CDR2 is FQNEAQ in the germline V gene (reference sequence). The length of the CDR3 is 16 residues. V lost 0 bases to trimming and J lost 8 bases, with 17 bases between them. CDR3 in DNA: TGTGCCAGCAGCTTAGCGGTACAACCTACCGGGGATGAGCAGTTCTTC. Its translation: CASSLAVQPTGDEQFF.

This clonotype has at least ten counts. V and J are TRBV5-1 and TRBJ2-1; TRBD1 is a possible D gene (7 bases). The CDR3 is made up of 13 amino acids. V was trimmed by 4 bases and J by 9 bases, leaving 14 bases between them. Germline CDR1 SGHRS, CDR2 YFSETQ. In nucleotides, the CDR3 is TGCGCCAGCAGCAGGGATCAGGGGGGTGAGCAGTTCTTC. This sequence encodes CASSRDQGGEQFF.

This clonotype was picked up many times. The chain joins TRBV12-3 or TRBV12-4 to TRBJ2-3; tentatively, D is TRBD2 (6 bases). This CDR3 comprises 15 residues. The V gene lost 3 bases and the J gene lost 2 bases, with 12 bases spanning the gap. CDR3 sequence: CASSLSGLLTDTQYF. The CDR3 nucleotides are TGTGCCAGCAGTTTGTCGGGACTTCTCACAGATACGCAGTATTTT.

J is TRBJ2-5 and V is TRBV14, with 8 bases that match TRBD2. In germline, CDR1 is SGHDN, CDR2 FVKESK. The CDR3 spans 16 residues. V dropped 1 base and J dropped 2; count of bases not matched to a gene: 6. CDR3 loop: CASSQGSQRGQETQYF. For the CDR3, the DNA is TGTGCCAGCAGCCAAGGAAGCCAGCGGGGGCAAGAGACCCAGTACTTC.

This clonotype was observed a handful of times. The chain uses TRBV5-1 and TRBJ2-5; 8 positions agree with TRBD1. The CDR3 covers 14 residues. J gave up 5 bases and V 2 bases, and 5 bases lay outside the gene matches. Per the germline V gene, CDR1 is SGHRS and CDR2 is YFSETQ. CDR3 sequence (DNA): TGCGCCAGCAGCTTAAACAGGGGGTACGAGACCCAGTACTTC. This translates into CASSLNRGYETQYF. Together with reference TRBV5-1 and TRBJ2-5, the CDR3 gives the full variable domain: KAGVTQTPRYLIKTRGQQVTLSCSPISGHRSVSWYQQTPGQGLQFLFEYFSETQRNKGNFPGRFSGRQFSNSRSEMNVSTLELGDSALYLCASSLNRGYETQYFGPGTRLLVL.